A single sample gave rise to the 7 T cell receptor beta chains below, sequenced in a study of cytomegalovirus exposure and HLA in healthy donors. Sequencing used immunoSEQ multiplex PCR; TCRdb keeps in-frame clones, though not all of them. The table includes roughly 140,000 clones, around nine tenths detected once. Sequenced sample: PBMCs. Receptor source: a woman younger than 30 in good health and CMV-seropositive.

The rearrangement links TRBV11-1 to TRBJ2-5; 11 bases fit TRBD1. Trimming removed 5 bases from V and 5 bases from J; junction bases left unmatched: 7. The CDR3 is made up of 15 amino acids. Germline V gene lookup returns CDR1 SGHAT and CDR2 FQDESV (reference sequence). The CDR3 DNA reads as TGTGCCAGCAGCGGGACAGGGGGGCGGTTTGAGACCCAGTACTTC. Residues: CASSGTGGRFETQYF. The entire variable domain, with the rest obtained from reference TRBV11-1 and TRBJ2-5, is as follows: EAEVAQSPRYKITEKSQAVAFWCDPISGHATLYWYRQILGQGPELLVQFQDESVVDDSQLPKDRFSAERLKGVDSTLKIQPAELGDSAMYLCASSGTGGRFETQYFGPGTRLLVL.

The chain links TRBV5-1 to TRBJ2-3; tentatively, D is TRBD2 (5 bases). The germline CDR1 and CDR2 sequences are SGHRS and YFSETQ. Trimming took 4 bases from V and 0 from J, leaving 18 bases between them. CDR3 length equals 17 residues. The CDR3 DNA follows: TGCGCCAGCAGCGGTAGGGCTAGCCCCCTTAGCACAGATACGCAGTATTTT. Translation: CASSGRASPLSTDTQYF.

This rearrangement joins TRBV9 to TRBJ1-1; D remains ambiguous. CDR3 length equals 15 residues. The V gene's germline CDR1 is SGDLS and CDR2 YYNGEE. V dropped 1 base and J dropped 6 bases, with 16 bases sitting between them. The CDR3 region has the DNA TGTGCCAGCAGCGTAAACGCCCGGGGAATAGCTGAAGCTTTCTTT. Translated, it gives CASSVNARGIAEAFF. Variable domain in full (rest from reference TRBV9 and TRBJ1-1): DSGVTQTPKHLITATGQRVTLRCSPRSGDLSVYWYQQSLDQGLQFLIQYYNGEERAKGNILERFSAQQFPDLHSELNLSSLELGDSALYFCASSVNARGIAEAFFGQGTRLTVV.

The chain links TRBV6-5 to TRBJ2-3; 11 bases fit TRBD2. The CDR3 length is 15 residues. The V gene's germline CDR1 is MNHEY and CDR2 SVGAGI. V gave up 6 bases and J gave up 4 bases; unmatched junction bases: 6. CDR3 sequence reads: CASSLTSGKPDTQYF. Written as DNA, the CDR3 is TGTGCCAGCAGCCTGACTAGCGGGAAGCCAGATACGCAGTATTTT.

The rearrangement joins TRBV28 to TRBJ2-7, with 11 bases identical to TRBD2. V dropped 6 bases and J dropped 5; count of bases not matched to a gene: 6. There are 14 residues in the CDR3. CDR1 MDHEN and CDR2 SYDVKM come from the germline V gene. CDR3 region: CASRIAGGPNEQYF. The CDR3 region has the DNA TGTGCCAGCAGAATAGCGGGAGGGCCGAACGAGCAGTACTTC.

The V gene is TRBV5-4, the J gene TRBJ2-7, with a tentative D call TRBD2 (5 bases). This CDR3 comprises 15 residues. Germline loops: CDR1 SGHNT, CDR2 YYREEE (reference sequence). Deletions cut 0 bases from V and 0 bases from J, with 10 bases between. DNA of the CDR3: TGTGCCAGCAGCTTGGAAACGGGAAGCTCCTACGAGCAGTACTTC. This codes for CASSLETGSSYEQYF.

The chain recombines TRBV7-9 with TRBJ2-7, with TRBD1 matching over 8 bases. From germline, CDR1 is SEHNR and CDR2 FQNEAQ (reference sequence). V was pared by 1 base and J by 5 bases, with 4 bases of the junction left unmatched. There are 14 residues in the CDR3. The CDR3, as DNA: TGTGCCAGCAGCTTAGGACAGGGGATCGACGAGCAGTACTTC. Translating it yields CASSLGQGIDEQYF. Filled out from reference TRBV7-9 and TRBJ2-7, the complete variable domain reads DTGVSQNPRHKITKRGQNVTFRCDPISEHNRLYWYRQTLGQGPEFLTYFQNEAQLEKSRLLSDRFSAERPKGSFSTLEIQRTEQGDSAMYLCASSLGQGIDEQYFGPGTRLTVT.